This T cell receptor beta chain was captured in a study of regulatory T cells in long-lasting Graves disease. Overall study results and limits: Accuracy could have been hurt by small sample size.

Assembly of TCR beta libraries relied on iRepertoire HTBI primers together with Arm-PCR of CDR3 regions. Original processing methods: Under 75 TRBV and some 14 TRBJ segments were identified across samples. Each CDR3 protein is one row after TCRdb ran MiXCR on the multiplex PCR reads. TCRdb, rather than the study authors, made the V and J calls. The repertoire includes roughly 610,000 distinct CDR3 sequences, 16% of them detected once, and around 11% sits in the top ten. Time point described: newly diagnosed GD, antithyroid drugs for less than 3 months. Construction of the TCR library relied on RNA isolated from PBMCs. The peripheral blood volume drawn was 7.5 to 10 milliliters, and it was collected into EDTA tubes. This clonotype appeared many times. The antigen remains undetermined. The sample was also linked to a second study, of T cells in Graves' hyperthyroidism and ophthalmopathy. As that study records: With a median lead of about 6.9 months before onset, the model predicted ophthalmopathy.

This clonotype was obtained from a man younger than 35 with Graves disease. This specimen was peripheral blood mononuclear cells (PBMCs), taken at new diagnosis, from a patient treated with antithyroid drugs.

The CDR3 is CASSPVTQGVVEQYF. The DNA for the CDR3 is TGTGCCAGCAGTCCCGTTACGCAGGGGGTAGTCGAGCAGTACTTC. The chain uses TRBV12-3 or TRBV12-4 and TRBJ2-7; 7 bases align to TRBD1. The V segment lost 5 bases and the J segment 6 bases; nucleotides outside the gene matches: 13. CDR3 size: 15 residues.